This T cell receptor beta chain comes out of a study of OX40 agonist ivuxolimab in advanced cancers. For the wider study: The costimulatory receptor OX40 (CD134) was targeted by ivuxolimab, a fully human IgG2 agonistic monoclonal antibody. Intravenous ivuxolimab was administered to patients every 2 weeks at six dose levels: 0.01, 0.1, 0.3, 1.5, 3 and 10 mg/kg. Of the 50 or so patients in dose escalation, about 20 had hepatocellular carcinoma, some 15 had melanoma, 9 had renal cell carcinoma and 9 had head and neck cancer. In the dose-escalation cohort, around four fifths of patients were male, and the mean age was roughly 60 years, with a range of about 23 to 80. Patients were allowed to have had prior anti-PD-1, anti-PD-L1 or anti-CTLA-4 therapy, and 30% to 40% of the dose-escalation patients had been treated with checkpoint inhibitors. Three dose-escalation patients achieved partial responses, one with hepatocellular carcinoma and two with cutaneous melanoma. Peripheral TCRbeta sequencing aimed to test whether ivuxolimab altered TCR sequence diversity and caused clonal T-cell expansion. The paper covers the monotherapy dose-escalation part of the phase I ivuxolimab trial, which included N ≈ 57 patients. The investigation overall reported the following: Low levels of normalized T-cell clonal expansion were also shown by some nonresponding patients. Partial responders in the 0.1-3.0 mg/kg groups had among the lowest normalized peripheral clonal expansion, especially among CD8+ T cells. On average, CD8+ T cells showed more expanded clones than CD4+ T cells after ivuxolimab. Which antigens the clonally expanded peripheral T cells were specific for was not determined. At doses of 0.1 to 3.0 mg/kg, clonal expansion of both CD4+ and CD8+ T cells in blood was seen between baseline and week 6.

For sequencing of the TCRbeta CDR3 region, genomic DNA was extracted from the sorted cells. The immunoSEQ Assay was used to sequence the TCRbeta CDR3 regions. The immuneACCESS repertoire file appears here via TCRdb, limited to in-frame rearrangements. These files lack a portion of the clones; in checked studies, under half of the deficit traces to unresolved V genes, and the cause of the others is not known. In this sample the table shows roughly 110,000 clones, 90% of which occur a single time. The ten top clones hold about 0.5% of the sample. The germline V gene (reference sequence) supplies CDR1 SGHKS and CDR2 YYEKEE. The CDR3 runs 14 residues from the cysteine to the phenylalanine. Of the read, only the CDR3 DNA is kept; its 42 bases are in frame from base 1. Trimming accounts for 5 bases at V and 8 bases at J, while the number of junction bases matched to no gene is 9. Patients with autoimmune disease history or receiving systemic immunosuppression were excluded from the trial. Peripheral blood for TCR sequencing was collected from all dose cohorts at baseline, on cycle 4 day 1, and on cycle 7 day 1. Samples were obtained from an open-label, multicenter, first-in-human phase I dose-escalation trial of ivuxolimab. The trial enrolled adults with locally advanced or metastatic head and neck squamous cell, hepatocellular, melanoma or renal cell carcinoma. CD4+ and CD8+ T cells were sorted separately from peripheral blood before TCR sequencing.

On this clone: No antigen is known for it. No clone much larger than this one lies a single base away; base qualities are absent.

The origin of this receptor is an adult with an advanced solid tumor such as melanoma, head and neck, liver or kidney cancer. The specimen was CD4+ or CD8+ T cells sorted from blood, collected in a trial of the OX40 agonist ivuxolimab. The rearrangement joined TRBV5-5 to TRBJ2-1; 8 central nucleotides agree with TRBD1. In nucleotide form, the sequence is TGTGCCAGCAGTCAAAGCGACAGGGGTCATGAGCAGTTCTTC. Its translation reads: CASSQSDRGHEQFF.